This T cell receptor (beta chain) was captured in a study of cytomegalovirus exposure and HLA in healthy donors. About this clone: Its antigen is not identified.

V dropped 4 bases and J dropped 5 bases, with 9 bases sitting between them. The germline V gene has CDR1 SGHDN and CDR2 FVKESK. The CDR3 runs 14 residues. Separation from the roughly 700-subject first cohort characterized the roughly 130-subject validation cohort, to which the donors belonged. General study results and limits: Most TCR sequences were rare, but some public TCRs occurred in many donors. Under in vitro conditions, a few CMV-associated chains were confirmed as specific for CMV antigens.

The protocol was immunoSEQ multiplex PCR, while the TCRdb copy is restricted to in-frame clones and leaves out a portion. The table records roughly 150,000 clones, about nine tenths of them present only once. This rearrangement joins TRBV14 to TRBJ1-6; D perhaps matches TRBD1 (5 bases). The sequence derives from a man aged 18 to 29 in good health and CMV-seronegative. The sample was PBMCs. The CDR3, as DNA: TGTGCCAGCAGCCTGACAGTTAATAATTCACCCCTCCACTTT. This sequence encodes CASSLTVNNSPLHF.